Following are 20 T cell receptor beta chains from one sample sequenced in a study of post-analysis software for immune sequencing data. Whole-study findings and limits: With TRBV5-6, TRBV5-1 and TRBV20-1 included, about five TRBV segments were more frequent in patients than in controls.

Tagging with unique molecular identifiers was a feature of the TCR beta cDNA libraries. MiXCR was run by TCRdb on the PCR reads, yielding one entry per CDR3 protein. There are roughly 600,000 distinct CDR3 sequences in the sample; 44% occur only once, and over 1.5% lies in the top ten. These receptors lack a known antigen. Sequenced sample: blood. These receptors all come from a girl under 18 with multiple sclerosis.

The J gene is TRBJ2-5, the V gene TRBV5-4; D could derive from TRBD1 or TRBD2 (5 bases each). The J call may be incorrect, as the DNA end agrees better with TRBJ2-7. Germline values: CDR1 SGHNT, CDR2 YYREEE (reference sequence). The CDR3 length is 14 residues. The CDR3 bases are TGTGCCAGCAGCTACCGGGACGGCCTCAGCGAGCAGTACTTC. Amino acid sequence: CASSYRDGLSEQYF.

The chain links TRBV6-5 to TRBJ2-7; TRBD1 matches 9 bases. CDR1 and CDR2 from the germline V gene are MNHEY and SVGAGI. V lost 2 bases, J lost 3 bases, and 8 bases stayed unmatched. The CDR3 has 16 residues. The CDR3 sequence: CASSYTLPDRGYEQYF. Here the CDR3 DNA reads TGTGCCAGCAGTTACACGCTACCGGACAGGGGCTACGAGCAGTACTTC.

In this sample, this clonotype turned up a few times. The genes are TRBV3-1 and TRBJ1-1; the D gene is possibly TRBD1 (5 bases). Deletions cut 4 bases from V and 5 bases from J, with 11 bases between. CDR3 length: 13 amino acids. Looked up from germline, CDR1 is LGHDT and CDR2 is YNNKEL (reference sequence). This CDR3 is CASSLRGETEAFF. CDR3 bases: TGTGCCAGCAGCCTAAGAGGGGAGACTGAAGCTTTCTTT.

The chain joins TRBV7-9 to TRBJ2-6; maybe TRBD1 (6 bases). The CDR3 covers 17 residues. Trimming cost V 0 bases and J 1 base, with 10 bases left between them. Germline V CDR1 and CDR2: SEHNR, FQNEAQ (reference sequence). CDR3 protein: CASSLAPGVSGANVLTF. Here the CDR3 DNA reads TGTGCCAGCAGCTTAGCGCCAGGGGTATCTGGGGCCAACGTCCTGACTTTC.

V is TRBV30 and J is TRBJ2-1; D possibly corresponds to TRBD2 (6 bases). Trimming left V 2 bases short and J 5 bases short, with 16 bases between. From germline, CDR1 is GTSNPN and CDR2 SVGIG (reference sequence). The CDR3 covers 15 residues. CDR3 sequence (DNA): TGTGCCTGGAGTCGACGAACCTGGGGGGACAATGAGCAGTTCTTC. The encoded protein is CAWSRRTWGDNEQFF.

This sequence joins TRBV4-1 and TRBJ1-4; TRBD1 is a possible D gene (5 bases). V lost 0 bases and J 6 bases, leaving 11 bases between the germline ends. The CDR3 is 15 amino acids. The germline V gene has CDR1 MGHRA and CDR2 YSYEKL. The CDR3 is CASSQDGGYDEKLFF. CDR3 DNA sequence: TGCGCCAGCAGCCAAGACGGGGGATATGATGAAAAACTGTTTTTT.

The J gene is TRBJ2-5, the V gene TRBV28, with D tentatively TRBD1 (6 bases). The CDR3 totals 15 residues. Germline assignment: CDR1 MDHEN and CDR2 SYDVKM. V was shortened by 3 bases and J by 6 bases, with 17 bases between the two germline ends. In DNA form, the CDR3 reads TGTGCCAGCAGTTTGCCCCAGGGGTCGGGGAAGACCCAGTACTTC. Encoded protein: CASSLPQGSGKTQYF. Drawing the rest from reference TRBV28 and TRBJ2-5, the complete variable domain is DVKVTQSSRYLVKRTGEKVFLECVQDMDHENMFWYRQDPGLGLRLIYFSYDVKMKEKGDIPEGYSVSREKKERFSLILESASTNQTSMYLCASSLPQGSGKTQYFGPGTRLLVL.

This clonotype was counted between two and nine times. The rearrangement links TRBV12-3 or TRBV12-4 to TRBJ2-5; D gene ambiguous. Gene TRBJ2-7 matches the end of the DNA better, so the J call may be wrong. The CDR3 totals 12 residues. The DNA for the CDR3 is TGTGCCAGCAGCCGATCGGATTACGAGCAGTACTTC. Its protein product is CASSRSDYEQYF.

The rearrangement uses TRBV12-3 or TRBV12-4 and TRBJ2-3, with D perhaps TRBD2 (6 bases). V lost 3 bases to trimming and J lost 0 bases, with 10 bases between them. The CDR3 extends over 15 amino acids. This chain's CDR3 is CASSFAGRSTDTQYF. The DNA for the CDR3 is TGTGCCAGCAGTTTTGCGGGGCGGAGCACAGATACGCAGTATTTT.

The chain employs TRBV27 and TRBJ1-2; D unresolved. Trimming took off 6 bases at V and 5 bases at J, with 19 bases between the two ends. CDR1 and CDR2 from the germline V gene are MNHEY and SMNVEV (reference sequence). The CDR3 has 15 residues. The CDR3 DNA reads TGTGCCAGCAGCATCCACGGTGACGGCATATATGGCTACACCTTC. Translation gives CASSIHGDGIYGYTF.

V usage is TRBV4-1 and J usage is TRBJ1-1; D possibly corresponds to TRBD1 (5 bases). V shed 0 bases and J shed 1 base, with 15 bases lying between them. This CDR3 contains 17 residues. Germline values: CDR1 MGHRA, CDR2 YSYEKL. Here the CDR3 reads CASSQDGRASSNTEAFF. The DNA for the CDR3 is TGCGCCAGCAGCCAAGACGGCAGGGCCTCTTCGAACACTGAAGCTTTCTTT.

The chain recombines TRBV12-3 or TRBV12-4 with TRBJ2-1; 12 bases map to TRBD2. Unmatched junction bases numbered 8, after V lost 6 bases and J lost 5 bases. The CDR3 consists of 16 residues. The CDR3 sequence is CASSYLTSGSNNEQFF. CDR3 DNA: TGTGCCAGCAGCTATCTGACTAGCGGGAGCAACAATGAGCAGTTCTTC.

The rearrangement joins TRBV6-1 to TRBJ2-3; D is possibly TRBD1 or TRBD2 (5 bases each). Germline V gives CDR1 MNHNS, CDR2 SASEGT. V gave up 6 bases and J gave up 2 bases, with 12 bases separating them. This CDR3 has 14 amino acids. The CDR3 is CASRSGTYTDTQYF. In nucleotides, the CDR3 is TGTGCCAGCAGATCCGGGACCTACACAGATACGCAGTATTTT.

The V gene is TRBV20-1, the J gene TRBJ2-7; no reliable D call. The CDR3 has 13 residues. V lost 4 bases to trimming and J lost 0 bases, with 10 bases between them. CDR1 DFQATT and CDR2 SNEGSKA come from the germline V gene (reference sequence). As DNA, the CDR3 is TGCAGTGCTACGGGCCAGCCCTCCTACGAGCAGTACTTC. This gives the protein CSATGQPSYEQYF.

V and J are TRBV7-2 and TRBJ1-1; 9 nucleotides agree with TRBD1. CDR1 SGHTA and CDR2 FQGNSA come from the germline V gene. The V and J ends lost 3 bases and 4 bases, in that order; junction bases with no gene match: 9. The CDR3 loop spans 16 amino acids. CDR3 bases: TGTGCCAGCAGCTTGGCCGGGACAGGGTCGCGCACTGAAGCTTTCTTT. This encodes CASSLAGTGSRTEAFF.

J is TRBJ2-6 and V is TRBV7-9, with D tentatively TRBD1 (6 bases). From germline, CDR1 is SEHNR and CDR2 FQNEAQ (reference sequence). The ends were cut back, 3 bases at V and 0 bases at J, with 12 bases in the middle. The CDR3 sequence is 17 residues long. CDR3 bases: TGTGCCAGCAGCTTTATGCAGGGGTCCTCTGGGGCCAACGTCCTGACTTTC. Its protein product is CASSFMQGSSGANVLTF.

This clonotype was counted once. The CDR3 DNA reads TGTGCCAGCAGTTTTACACCGGGACGGTTCTTCGCGAACACCGGGGAGCTGTTTTTT. It is translated as CASSFTPGRFFANTGELFF. The chain employs TRBV12-3 or TRBV12-4 and TRBJ2-2, with D tentatively TRBD1 or TRBD2 (5 bases each). With 3 bases removed from V and 0 bases from J, the gap between germline ends came to 20 bases. This CDR3 is built from 19 residues.

This chain connects TRBV7-8 to TRBJ1-5, with D maybe TRBD1 (5 bases). CDR1 is SGHVS, CDR2 FQNEAQ, per germline. The CDR3 contains 15 residues. The ends were cut back, 5 bases at V and 6 bases at J, with 17 bases in the middle. CDR3: CASSPGGVGRQPQHF. CDR3 DNA sequence: TGTGCCAGCAGCCCCGGGGGGGTTGGGCGTCAGCCCCAGCATTTT.

In its sample, this clonotype was seen a few times. CDR3 nucleotides: TGTGCCATTGCCCCCCCCAGCACTGAAGCTTTCTTT. Translating it yields CAIAPPSTEAFF. The gene calls are TRBV6-6 and TRBJ1-1; D is uncertain. The V end lost 10 bases, the J end lost 4 bases, and 13 bases lay between the germline ends. This CDR3 region has 12 residues. CDR1 is MNHNY, CDR2 SVGAGI, per germline (reference sequence).

This clonotype appeared a few times. The V and J genes are TRBV5-1 and TRBJ2-1; 9 bases line up with TRBD1. The CDR3 covers 14 residues. Germline assignment: CDR1 SGHRS and CDR2 YFSETQ. Trimming removed 4 bases from V and 6 bases from J; junction bases left unmatched: 5. CDR3 residues: CASSLWDRANEQFF. As DNA, the CDR3 is TGCGCCAGCAGCCTCTGGGACAGGGCCAATGAGCAGTTCTTC.